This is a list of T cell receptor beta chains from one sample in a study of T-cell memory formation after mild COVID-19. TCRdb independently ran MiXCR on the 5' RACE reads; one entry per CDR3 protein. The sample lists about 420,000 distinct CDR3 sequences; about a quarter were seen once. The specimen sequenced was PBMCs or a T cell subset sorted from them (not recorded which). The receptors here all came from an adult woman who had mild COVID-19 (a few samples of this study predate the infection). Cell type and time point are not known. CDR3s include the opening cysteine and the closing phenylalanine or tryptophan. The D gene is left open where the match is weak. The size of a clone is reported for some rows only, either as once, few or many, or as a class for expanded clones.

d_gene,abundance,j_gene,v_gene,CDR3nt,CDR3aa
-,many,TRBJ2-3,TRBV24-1,TGTGCCACCAGCTCAGGACCGGGGAGTACAGATACGCAGTATTTT,CATSSGPGSTDTQYF
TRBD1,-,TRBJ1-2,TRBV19,TGTGCCAGTTTGCCGCTCCGGGACAGGCCTAACTATGGCTACACCTTC,CASLPLRDRPNYGYTF
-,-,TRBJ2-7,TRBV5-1,TGCGCCAGCAGCTTGATCGACCAGGGGGGGGCCTACGAGCAGTACTTC,CASSLIDQGGAYEQYF
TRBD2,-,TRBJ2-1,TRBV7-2,TGTGCCAGCAGCTTGGGACTAGCGGGGTGGGGTAATGAGCAGTTCTTC,CASSLGLAGWGNEQFF
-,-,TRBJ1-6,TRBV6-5,TGTGCCAGCAGTCACGGAGGTGGGTCACCCCTCCACTTT,CASSHGGGSPLHF
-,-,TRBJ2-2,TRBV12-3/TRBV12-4,TGTGCCAGCAGTTTTCGGGGGTATGGGGACACCGGGGAGCTGTTTTTT,CASSFRGYGDTGELFF
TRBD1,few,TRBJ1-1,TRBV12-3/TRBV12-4,TGTGCCAGCAGCCCCTCGGGACAGTTGAACACTGAAGCTTTCTTT,CASSPSGQLNTEAFF
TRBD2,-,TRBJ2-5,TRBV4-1,TGCGCCAGCGAGGCGGGGGGGCAGCAAGAGACCCAGTACTTC,CASEAGGQQETQYF
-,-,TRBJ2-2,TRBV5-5,TGTGCCAGTGTTCAATCGACCCTCCGGGGCGGGGAGCTGTTTTTT,CASVQSTLRGGELFF
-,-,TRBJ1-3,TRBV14,TGTGCCAGCAGCCCTCAGGGTCCCTACTCTGGAAACACCATATATTTT,CASSPQGPYSGNTIYF
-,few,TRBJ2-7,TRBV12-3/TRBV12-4,TGTGCCAGCAGTCGTTATCAGGCCGGCACCTACGAGCAGTACTTC,CASSRYQAGTYEQYF
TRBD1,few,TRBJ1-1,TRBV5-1,TGCGCCAGCAGCTTGGCACAGGGGAGCGGCACTGAAGCTTTCTTT,CASSLAQGSGTEAFF
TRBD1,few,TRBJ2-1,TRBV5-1,TGCGCCAGCAGCTCAACAGGGGAAGGTGAGCAGTTCTTC,CASSSTGEGEQFF
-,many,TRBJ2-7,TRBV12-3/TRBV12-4,TGTGCCAGCAGTTTGCCGGGGACCTCCTACGAGCAGTACTTC,CASSLPGTSYEQYF
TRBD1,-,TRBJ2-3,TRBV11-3,TGTGCCAGCAGCTTAGATTTCGGCACAGGGGGCGAAGGCACAGATACGCAGTATTTT,CASSLDFGTGGEGTDTQYF
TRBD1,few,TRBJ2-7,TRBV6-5,TGTGCCAGCAGTTACGACGGACAGGGTGACGAGCAGTACTTC,CASSYDGQGDEQYF
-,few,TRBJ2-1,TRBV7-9,TGTGCCAGCAGTCCGAGCGGGCCCAGCCGCAATGAGCAGTTCTTC,CASSPSGPSRNEQFF
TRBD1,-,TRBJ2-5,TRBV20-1,TGCAGTGCTCCACCCCCGGGACAGGGGATCCAAGAGACCCAGTACTTC,CSAPPPGQGIQETQYF
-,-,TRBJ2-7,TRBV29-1,TGCAGCGCAGCTAACTCCTACGAGCAGTACTTC,CSAANSYEQYF
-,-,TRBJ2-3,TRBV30,TGTGCCTGGCAGAAAGTGGTCACAGATACGCAGTATTTT,CAWQKVVTDTQYF
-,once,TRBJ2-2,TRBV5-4,TGTGCCAGCAGCTTGGGCGTGGCAGGGAACACCGGGGAGCTGTTTTTT,CASSLGVAGNTGELFF
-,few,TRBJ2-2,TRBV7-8,TGTGCCAGCAGCTTACGGGTGAGGCACACCGGGGAGCTGTTTTTT,CASSLRVRHTGELFF
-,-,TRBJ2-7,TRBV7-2,TGTGCCAGCAGCTCCCCCGCGCGGCGGCAGTACTTC,CASSSPARRQYF
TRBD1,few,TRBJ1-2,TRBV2,TGTGCCAGCAAGAGCAACAGGGGGCAGGGCTACACCTTC,CASKSNRGQGYTF
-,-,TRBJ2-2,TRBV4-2,TGTGCCAGCAGCCAAGTACAGGGTTACGACGGGGAGCTGTTTTTT,CASSQVQGYDGELFF
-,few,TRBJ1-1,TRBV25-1,TGTGCCAGCAACCGGGCTGAAGCTTTCTTT,CASNRAEAFF
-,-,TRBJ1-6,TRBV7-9,TGTGCCAGCAGCTTAGGGGGCGGGACCCTTTCACCCCTCCACTTT,CASSLGGGTLSPLHF
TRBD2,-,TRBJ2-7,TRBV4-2,TGTGCCAGCAGCCACCCGCTAGCGGGTGCCTACGAGCAGTACTTC,CASSHPLAGAYEQYF
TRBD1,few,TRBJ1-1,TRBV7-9,TGTGCCAGCAGTCTCCAGGGGGCGTACACTGAAGCTTTCTTT,CASSLQGAYTEAFF
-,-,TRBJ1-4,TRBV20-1,TGCAGTGCTAGTTCTGGGTGGGCAACTAATGAAAAACTGTTTTTT,CSASSGWATNEKLFF
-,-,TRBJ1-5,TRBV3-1,TGTGCCAGCAGCGGCGCATATAGCAATCAGCCCCAGCATTTT,CASSGAYSNQPQHF
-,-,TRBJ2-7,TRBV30,TGTGCCCGCCGACAGAATTACGAGCAGTACTTC,CARRQNYEQYF
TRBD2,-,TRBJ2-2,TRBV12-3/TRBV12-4,TGTGCCAGCACCGCGGGACTAGTGAACGGGGAGCTGTTTTTT,CASTAGLVNGELFF
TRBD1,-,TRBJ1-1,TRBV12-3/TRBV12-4,TGTGCCAGCTTTAAAGGAGGGGGCGCGGGTGAAGCTTTCTTT,CASFKGGGAGEAFF
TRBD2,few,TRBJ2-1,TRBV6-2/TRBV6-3,TGTGCCAGCAGTTCTCCGAGCGGGGCTAACAATGAGCAGTTCTTC,CASSSPSGANNEQFF
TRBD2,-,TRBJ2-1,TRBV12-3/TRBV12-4,TGTGCCAGCAGTTTCTCGGGGGGGAATGAGCAGTTCTTC,CASSFSGGNEQFF
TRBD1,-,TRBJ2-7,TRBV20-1,TGCAGTGCTAGAGCCCCAACAGGGGGCTCCTACGAGCAGTACTTC,CSARAPTGGSYEQYF
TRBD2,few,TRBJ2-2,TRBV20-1,TGCAGTGCTAGAGCACTATCGTTAGCGGGCACCGCGAACACCGGGGAGCTGTTTTTT,CSARALSLAGTANTGELFF
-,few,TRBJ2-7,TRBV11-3,TGTGCCAGCAGCCGGCGCGAGACAGCGTTCTACGAGCAGTACTTC,CASSRRETAFYEQYF
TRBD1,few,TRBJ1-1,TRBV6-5,TGTGCCAGCAGTTACTCGAGAGGCAGGGGGAGAGGAACTGAAGCTTTCTTT,CASSYSRGRGRGTEAFF
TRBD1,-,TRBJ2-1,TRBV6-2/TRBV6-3,TGTGCCAGCATGGGACAGGGGTGGAATGAGCAGTTCTTC,CASMGQGWNEQFF
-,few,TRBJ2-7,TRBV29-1,TGCAGCGCCCATCCTGCGGAGAGTCCTGGCGAGCAGTACTTC,CSAHPAESPGEQYF
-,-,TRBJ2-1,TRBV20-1,TGCAGTGCCAGTGGGCTAGAAAACGATGAGCAGTTCTTC,CSASGLENDEQFF
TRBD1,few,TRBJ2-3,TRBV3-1,TGTGCCAGCAGCCGGGACAGGTTCACAGATACGCAGTATTTT,CASSRDRFTDTQYF
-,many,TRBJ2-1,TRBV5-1,TGCGCCAGCAGCTTGAGGGGCCCCGGGTACAATGAGCAGTTCTTC,CASSLRGPGYNEQFF
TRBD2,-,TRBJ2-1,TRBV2,TGTGCCAGTTTACTAGCGCATGAGCAGTTCTTC,CASLLAHEQFF
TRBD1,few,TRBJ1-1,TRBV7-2,TGTGCCAGCAGCTTTACAGACAGGGGAGAAACTGAAGCTTTCTTT,CASSFTDRGETEAFF
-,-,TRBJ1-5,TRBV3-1,TGTGCCAGCAGCCCGCGAAAAGATCAGCCCCAGCATTTT,CASSPRKDQPQHF
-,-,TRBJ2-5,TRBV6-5,TGTGCCAGCAGTTACTCGAGGGGGCAAGAGACCCAGTACTTC,CASSYSRGQETQYF
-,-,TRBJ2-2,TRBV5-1,TGCGCCAGCAGCTTGTCCGTGGCAGGGCAAGTCCGGGAGCTGTTTTTT,CASSLSVAGQVRELFF
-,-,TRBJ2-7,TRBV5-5,TGTGCCAGCAGCTTCCTTCACCCGGCCTACGAGCAGTACTTC,CASSFLHPAYEQYF
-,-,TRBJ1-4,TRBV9,TGTGCCAGCAGCGCGAGGGACGGTACTAATGAAAAACTGTTTTTT,CASSARDGTNEKLFF
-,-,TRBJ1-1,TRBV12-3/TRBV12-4,TGTGCCAGCAGTTTAGCAGCCACCAACACTGAAGCTTTCTTT,CASSLAATNTEAFF
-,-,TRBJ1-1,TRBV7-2,TGTGCCAGCAGCCCTCCAGCCAGGATGAACACTGAAGCTTTCTTT,CASSPPARMNTEAFF
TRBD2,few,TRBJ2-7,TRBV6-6,TGTGCCAGCAGTTACTCGGGGGGGGGATCTAACGAGCAGTACTTC,CASSYSGGGSNEQYF
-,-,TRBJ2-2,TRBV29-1,TGCAGCGTTGAAGTTAACACCGGGGAGCTGTTTTTT,CSVEVNTGELFF
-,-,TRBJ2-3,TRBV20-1,TGCAGTGCTAGATCTCGAGCGCAAAATACGCAGTATTTT,CSARSRAQNTQYF
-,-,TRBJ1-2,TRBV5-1,TGCGCCAGCAGCCAGGGCGCATCGGGGGGCTACACCTTC,CASSQGASGGYTF
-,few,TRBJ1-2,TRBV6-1,TGTGCCAGCAGCGCCTCAGGGGATGGCTACACCTTC,CASSASGDGYTF